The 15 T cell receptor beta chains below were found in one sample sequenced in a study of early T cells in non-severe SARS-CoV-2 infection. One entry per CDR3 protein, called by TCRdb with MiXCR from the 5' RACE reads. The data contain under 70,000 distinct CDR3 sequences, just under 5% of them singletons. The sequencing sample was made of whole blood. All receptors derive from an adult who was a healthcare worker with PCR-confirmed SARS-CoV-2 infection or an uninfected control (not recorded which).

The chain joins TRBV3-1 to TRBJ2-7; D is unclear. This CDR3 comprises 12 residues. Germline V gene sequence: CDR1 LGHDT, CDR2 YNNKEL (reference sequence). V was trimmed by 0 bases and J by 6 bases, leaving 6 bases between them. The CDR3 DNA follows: TGTGCCAGCAGCCAAGACTCCCCCGAGCAGTACTTC. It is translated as CASSQDSPEQYF.

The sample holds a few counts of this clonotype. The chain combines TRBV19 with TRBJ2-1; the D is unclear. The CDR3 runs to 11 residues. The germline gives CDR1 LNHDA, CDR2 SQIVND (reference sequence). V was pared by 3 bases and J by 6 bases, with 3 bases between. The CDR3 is CASSIGNEQFF. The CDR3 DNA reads TGTGCCAGTAGTATCGGCAATGAGCAGTTCTTC. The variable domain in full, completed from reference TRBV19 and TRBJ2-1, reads DGGITQSPKYLFRKEGQNVTLSCEQNLNHDAMYWYRQDPGQGLRLIYYSQIVNDFQKGDIAEGYSVSREKKESFPLTVTSAQKNPTAFYLCASSIGNEQFFGPGTRLTVL.

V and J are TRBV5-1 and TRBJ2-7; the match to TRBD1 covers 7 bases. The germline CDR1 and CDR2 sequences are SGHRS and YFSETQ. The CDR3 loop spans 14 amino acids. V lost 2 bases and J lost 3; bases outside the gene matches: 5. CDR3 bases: TGCGCCAGCAGCTTCCGGACAGGAGACTACGAGCAGTACTTC. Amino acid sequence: CASSFRTGDYEQYF.

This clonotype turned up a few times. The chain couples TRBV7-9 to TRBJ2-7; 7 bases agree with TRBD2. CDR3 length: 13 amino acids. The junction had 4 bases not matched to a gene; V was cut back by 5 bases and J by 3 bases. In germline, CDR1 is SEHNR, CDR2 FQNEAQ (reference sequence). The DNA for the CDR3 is TGTGCCAGCAGCCCTCCGGGGGGCTACGAGCAGTACTTC. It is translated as CASSPPGGYEQYF.

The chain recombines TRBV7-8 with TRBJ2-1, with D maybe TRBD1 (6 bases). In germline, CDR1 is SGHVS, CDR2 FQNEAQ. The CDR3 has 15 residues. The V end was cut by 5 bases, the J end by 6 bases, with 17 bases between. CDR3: CASSANRDVSNEQFF. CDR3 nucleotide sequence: TGTGCCAGCAGCGCCAACAGGGATGTCAGCAATGAGCAGTTCTTC.

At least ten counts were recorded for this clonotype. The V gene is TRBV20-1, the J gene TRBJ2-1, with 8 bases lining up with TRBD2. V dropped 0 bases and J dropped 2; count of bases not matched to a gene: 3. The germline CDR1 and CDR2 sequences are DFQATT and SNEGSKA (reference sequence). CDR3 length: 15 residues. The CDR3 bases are TGCAGTGCTAGAGATCCGGGAGGGCCCTACAATGAGCAGTTCTTC. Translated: CSARDPGGPYNEQFF.

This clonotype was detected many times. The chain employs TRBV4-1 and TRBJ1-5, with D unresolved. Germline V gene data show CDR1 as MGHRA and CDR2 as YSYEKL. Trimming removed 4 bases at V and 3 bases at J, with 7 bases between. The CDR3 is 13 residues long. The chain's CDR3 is CASSRDPNQPQHF. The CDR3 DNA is TGCGCCAGCAGCCGAGATCCCAATCAGCCCCAGCATTTT.

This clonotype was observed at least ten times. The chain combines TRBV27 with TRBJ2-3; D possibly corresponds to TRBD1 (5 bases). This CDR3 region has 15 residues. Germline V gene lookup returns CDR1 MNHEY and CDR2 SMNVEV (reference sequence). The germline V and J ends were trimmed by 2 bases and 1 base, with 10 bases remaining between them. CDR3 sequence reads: CASSLRGYRTDTQYF. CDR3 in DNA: TGTGCCAGCAGTTTAAGGGGATACCGCACAGATACGCAGTATTTT.

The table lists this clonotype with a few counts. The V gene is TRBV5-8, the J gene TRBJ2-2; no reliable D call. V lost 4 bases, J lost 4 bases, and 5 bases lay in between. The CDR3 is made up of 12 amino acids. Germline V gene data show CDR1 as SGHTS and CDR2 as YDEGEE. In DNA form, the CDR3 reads TGTGCCAGCAGCCGTATCACCGGGGAGCTGTTTTTT. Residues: CASSRITGELFF.

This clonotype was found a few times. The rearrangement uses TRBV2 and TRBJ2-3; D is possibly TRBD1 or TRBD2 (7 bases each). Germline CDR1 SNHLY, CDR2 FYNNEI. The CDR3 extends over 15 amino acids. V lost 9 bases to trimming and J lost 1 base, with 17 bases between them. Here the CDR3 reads CASTLGGTGTDTQYF. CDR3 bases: TGTGCCAGTACCCTGGGAGGGACAGGCACAGATACGCAGTATTTT.

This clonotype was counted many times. This chain's CDR3 is CSARDSTGQETQYF. The DNA for the CDR3 is TGCAGTGCTAGAGATTCGACAGGACAAGAGACCCAGTACTTC. The chain links TRBV20-1 to TRBJ2-5; a possible D gene is TRBD1 (6 bases). The V end was cut by 0 bases, the J end by 2 bases, with 10 bases between. The CDR3 extends over 14 amino acids. Germline CDR1 DFQATT, CDR2 SNEGSKA (reference sequence).

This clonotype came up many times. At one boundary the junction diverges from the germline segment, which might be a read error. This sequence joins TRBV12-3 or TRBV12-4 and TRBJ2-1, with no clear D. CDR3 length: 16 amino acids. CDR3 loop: CASILGRQNLFNEQFF. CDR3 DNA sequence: TGTGCCAGCATTTTAGGTCGGCAGAACCTTTTCAATGAGCAGTTCTTC.

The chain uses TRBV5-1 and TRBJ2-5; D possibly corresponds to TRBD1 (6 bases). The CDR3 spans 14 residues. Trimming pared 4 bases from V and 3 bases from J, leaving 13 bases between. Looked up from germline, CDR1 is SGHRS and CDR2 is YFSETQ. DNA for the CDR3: TGCGCCAGCAGCCGGATTGGACAGAAAGAGACCCAGTACTTC. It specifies CASSRIGQKETQYF.

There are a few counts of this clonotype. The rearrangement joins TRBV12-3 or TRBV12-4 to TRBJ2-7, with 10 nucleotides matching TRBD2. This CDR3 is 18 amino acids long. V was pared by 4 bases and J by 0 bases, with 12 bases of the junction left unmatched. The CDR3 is CASSSGLAELGSSYEQYF. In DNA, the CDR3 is TGTGCCAGCAGTTCTGGACTAGCGGAACTGGGGAGCTCCTACGAGCAGTACTTC.

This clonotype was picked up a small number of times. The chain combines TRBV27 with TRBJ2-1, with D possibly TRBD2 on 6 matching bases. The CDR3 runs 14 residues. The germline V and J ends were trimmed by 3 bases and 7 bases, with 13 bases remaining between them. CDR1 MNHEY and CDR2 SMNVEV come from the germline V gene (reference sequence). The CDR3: CASSLLGTWNEQFF. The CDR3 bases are TGTGCCAGCAGTTTGTTGGGGACTTGGAATGAGCAGTTCTTC.